Reported below is one TCR beta chain. The entry originates in a study of blood T cell repertoires in COVID-19. Libraries were prepared by immunoSEQ multiplex PCR; TCRdb keeps only in-frame clonotypes and omits some of them. The sample lists 210,000 or so clones, 70% to 90% seen once, with about 4% in the top ten. Germline CDR1 is MGHRA and CDR2 is YSYEKL. CDR3 size: 17 residues. V lost 4 bases, J lost 5 bases, and 11 bases stayed unmatched. Source material: PBMCs or T cells enriched from blood (not recorded which). The J gene is TRBJ2-5, the V gene TRBV4-1, with 12 positions matching TRBD2. This receptor was obtained from a man aged 25 to 40 with acute COVID-19. CDR3 DNA sequence: TGCGCCAGCAGCCTCCGACTAGCGGGGGCCTCATATGAGACCCAGTACTTC. It encodes CASSLRLAGASYETQYF.